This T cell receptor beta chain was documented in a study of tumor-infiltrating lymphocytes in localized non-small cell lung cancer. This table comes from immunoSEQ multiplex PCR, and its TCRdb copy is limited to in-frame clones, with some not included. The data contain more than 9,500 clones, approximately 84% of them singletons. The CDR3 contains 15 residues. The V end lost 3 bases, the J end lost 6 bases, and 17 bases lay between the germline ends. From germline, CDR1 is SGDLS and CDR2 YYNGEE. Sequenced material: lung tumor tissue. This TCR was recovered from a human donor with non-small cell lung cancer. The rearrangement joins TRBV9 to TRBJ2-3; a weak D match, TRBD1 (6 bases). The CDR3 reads CASSASTGKEDTQYF. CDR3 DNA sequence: TGTGCCAGCAGCGCGTCCACAGGGAAGGAGGATACGCAGTATTTT.